The following is a T cell receptor beta chain sequence with its context. Per the germline V gene, CDR1 is DFQATT and CDR2 is SNEGSKA (reference sequence). The CDR3 is made up of 11 amino acids. Trimming took off 3 bases at V and 6 bases at J, with 8 bases between the two ends. Using immunoSEQ multiplex PCR, the repertoire was profiled, and TCRdb retains in-frame clones only, with some absent. The sample has about 28,000 clones, roughly four fifths seen once. The sample originates from a study of radiotherapy plus CTLA-4 blockade in lung cancer. The receptor's source is a human donor with non-small cell lung cancer who had stable disease on radiotherapy plus ipilimumab. Here the sequenced sample was peripheral blood, taken from a patient treated with radiotherapy plus ipilimumab. V is TRBV20-1 and J is TRBJ1-2; no firm D call. The CDR3 bases are TGCAGTGCTAGTAGAGGGAATGGCTACACCTTC. Protein sequence: CSASRGNGYTF.